What follows are 25 T cell receptor beta chains derived from one specimen sequenced in a study of blood T cell repertoires in COVID-19. Repertoires were generated with immunoSEQ multiplex PCR, while TCRdb's copy carries only in-frame clones and drops some. The sample shows about 98,000 clones, 86% of them seen only once. Sequenced material: peripheral blood. These receptors all come from a man aged 50 to 60 with acute or convalescent COVID-19.

This rearrangement joins TRBV6-5 to TRBJ2-3; the match to TRBD2 covers 8 bases. V trimming: 6 bases; J trimming: 6 bases; junction bases outside the gene matches: 5. Germline V gene sequence: CDR1 MNHEY, CDR2 SVGAGI. This CDR3 is built from 13 residues. Written as DNA, the CDR3 is TGTGCCAGCAGACCTCGGGGGGGGGATACGCAGTATTTT. It codes for CASRPRGGDTQYF.

The chain links TRBV2 to TRBJ1-5, with D tentatively TRBD1 (5 bases). Trimming shortened V by 7 bases and J by 3 bases, and 22 bases separated the two germline ends. Germline CDR1 SNHLY, CDR2 FYNNEI. CDR3 length equals 17 residues. DNA of the CDR3: TGTGCCAGCAAGACGGGTTATGGGGACTATGACAATCAGCCCCAGCATTTT. This encodes CASKTGYGDYDNQPQHF.

V gene TRBV6-5 combines with J gene TRBJ1-5; TRBD1 aligns across 7 bases. The V and J ends lost 4 bases and 8 bases, in that order; junction bases with no gene match: 11. CDR3 size: 15 residues. Germline V gene sequence: CDR1 MNHEY, CDR2 SVGAGI. The CDR3 spells CASSSDRVMMKPQHF. For the CDR3, the DNA is TGTGCCAGCAGTTCCGACAGGGTGATGATGAAGCCCCAGCATTTT.

The chain recombines TRBV7-9 with TRBJ2-2, with D possibly matching TRBD2 (5 bases). Germline CDR1 and CDR2: SEHNR and FQNEAQ (reference sequence). The CDR3 loop spans 17 amino acids. Trimming removed 6 bases at V and 4 bases at J, with 21 bases between. The CDR3 nucleotides are TGTGCCAGCAGACCCATTAGAGTGGAGCGGCCCACCGGGGAGCTGTTTTTT. It encodes CASRPIRVERPTGELFF.

This clone turned up a few times. V usage is TRBV5-5 and J usage is TRBJ2-2; D remains unclear. Germline V gives CDR1 SGHKS, CDR2 YYEKEE (reference sequence). The CDR3 runs 17 residues. Trimming pared 0 bases from V and 2 bases from J, leaving 14 bases between. CDR3 in amino acids: CASSLVEPATNTGELFF. As DNA, the CDR3 is TGTGCCAGCAGCTTGGTCGAGCCAGCGACCAACACCGGGGAGCTGTTTTTT.

The V and J genes are TRBV10-3 and TRBJ1-1, with 7 bases fitting TRBD1. The V segment lost 5 bases and the J segment 4 bases; nucleotides outside the gene matches: 7. Germline V gives CDR1 ENHRY, CDR2 SYGVKD. The length of the CDR3 is 14 residues. In DNA form, the CDR3 reads TGTGCCATCAGTATACAGGGGCTGAGCACTGAAGCTTTCTTT. Translated, it gives CAISIQGLSTEAFF.

The genes are TRBV19 and TRBJ1-5; 11 bases map to TRBD1. The CDR3 is made up of 16 amino acids. The ends lost 1 base at V and 8 bases at J; junction bases unmatched: 7. Germline CDR1 and CDR2: LNHDA and SQIVND (reference sequence). CDR3 sequence: CASSIGRTGGLEPQHF. The CDR3 nucleotides are TGTGCCAGTAGTATAGGGCGGACAGGGGGCCTGGAGCCCCAGCATTTT.

The CDR3 is CASSLVTGARLGGNTIYF. CDR3 DNA sequence: TGTGCCAGCAGCTTAGTCACAGGGGCTCGGCTCGGTGGAAACACCATATATTTT. This rearrangement joins TRBV7-9 to TRBJ1-3; 7 nucleotides align to TRBD1. From germline, CDR1 is SEHNR and CDR2 FQNEAQ (reference sequence). The CDR3 loop spans 18 amino acids. J lost 3 bases, V lost 1 base, and 12 bases had no gene match.

This chain connects TRBV7-9 to TRBJ1-2; maybe TRBD1 (5 bases). CDR3 length equals 15 residues. Germline V gives CDR1 SEHNR, CDR2 FQNEAQ (reference sequence). V lost 2 bases to trimming and J lost 5 bases, with 15 bases between them. CDR3 sequence: CASSLTEGVLYGYTF. CDR3 in DNA: TGTGCCAGCAGCTTAACCGAAGGGGTTCTATATGGCTACACCTTC.

This clone was picked up one time. The chain employs TRBV4-2 and TRBJ2-7; 9 bases are a match to TRBD2. Per germline, CDR1 LGHNA and CDR2 YNFKEQ. Losses at the gene ends were 0 bases for V and 7 bases for J; bases not matched to a gene: 10. The CDR3 extends over 16 amino acids. The CDR3 region has the DNA TGTGCCAGCAGCCAAGATCTGGCGGGAGGGCCGGGGGAGCAGTACTTC. Translated: CASSQDLAGGPGEQYF.

This chain joins TRBV19 and TRBJ2-4; TRBD2 aligns across 10 bases. This CDR3 is 16 amino acids long. Trimming at V came to 8 bases and at J to 4 bases, leaving 11 bases not matched to a gene. Looked up from germline, CDR1 is LNHDA and CDR2 is SQIVND (reference sequence). The CDR3 DNA follows: TGTGCCAGTCGAGCCCTTCCTAGCGGGGGAAAAAACATTCAGTACTTC. It encodes CASRALPSGGKNIQYF.

V gene TRBV12-5 combines with J gene TRBJ1-1, with D perhaps matching TRBD1 (5 bases). V was clipped by 1 base and J by 5 bases, with 8 bases between them. This CDR3 has 13 residues. Germline V gives CDR1 LGHNT, CDR2 FRNRAP. The CDR3 sequence is CASGLGQRTEAFF. The CDR3 bases are TGTGCTAGTGGTTTGGGACAGAGGACTGAAGCTTTCTTT.

The chain carries TRBV2 and TRBJ2-7, with 11 bases aligning to TRBD1. CDR3 length: 15 amino acids. The ends lost 6 bases at V and 5 bases at J; junction bases unmatched: 9. From germline, CDR1 is SNHLY and CDR2 FYNNEI. CDR3 sequence: CASREYGTGGNEQYF. The CDR3 coding sequence is TGTGCCAGCAGGGAATATGGGACAGGGGGAAACGAGCAGTACTTC. The entire variable domain, with the rest obtained from reference TRBV2 and TRBJ2-7, is as follows: EPEVTQTPSHQVTQMGQEVILRCVPISNHLYFYWYRQILGQKVEFLVSFYNNEISEKSEIFDDQFSVERPDGSNFTLKIRSTKLEDSAMYFCASREYGTGGNEQYFGPGTRLTVT.

The CDR3 DNA follows: TGTGCCTGGAGTGTAAAAGACAGCTCCTATAATTCACCCCTCCACTTT. Translating gives CAWSVKDSSYNSPLHF. The genes are TRBV30 and TRBJ1-6; possibly TRBD1 for D (5 bases). This CDR3 has 16 residues. With 0 bases removed from V and 0 bases from J, the gap between germline ends came to 9 bases. Germline lookup yields CDR1 GTSNPN and CDR2 SVGIG (reference sequence).

CDR3 DNA: TGTGCCAGCAGTGACATAGCGGCGAACACCGGGGAGCTGTTTTTT. Its protein product is CASSDIAANTGELFF. V is TRBV6-1 and J is TRBJ2-2; weak D call: TRBD2 (6 bases). Trimming cost V 3 bases and J 0 bases, with 8 bases left between them. Germline-derived CDR1 and CDR2 are MNHNS and SASEGT. This CDR3 comprises 15 residues.

The rearrangement uses TRBV5-6 and TRBJ1-5, with 7 bases lining up with TRBD1. The CDR3 has 14 amino acids. Germline V gives CDR1 SGHDT, CDR2 YYEEEE. V lost 3 bases and J lost 7; bases outside the gene matches: 7. CDR3 sequence: CASSYRGVGQPQHF. CDR3 DNA sequence: TGTGCCAGCAGCTACAGGGGAGTCGGGCAGCCCCAGCATTTT.

The CDR3 spells CASSYGDGGSPSPLHF. The CDR3 bases are TGTGCCAGCAGTTACGGCGACGGCGGTTCTCCATCACCCCTCCACTTT. V is TRBV6-5 and J is TRBJ1-6; D remains unclear. The germline V gene has CDR1 MNHEY and CDR2 SVGAGI. V gave up 2 bases and J gave up 10 bases, with 18 bases separating them. The CDR3 consists of 16 residues.

This sequence joins TRBV19 and TRBJ2-5; 8 bases agree with TRBD2. The ends lost 1 base at V and 4 bases at J; junction bases unmatched: 14. The CDR3 contains 18 residues. Germline loops: CDR1 LNHDA, CDR2 SQIVND (reference sequence). The CDR3 here is CASSIADHLAGRRETQYF. CDR3 coding DNA: TGTGCCAGTAGTATAGCGGACCACCTAGCGGGTCGCCGAGAGACCCAGTACTTC.

This clone occurred once. The chain carries TRBV29-1 and TRBJ2-2, with 12 nucleotides matching TRBD2. Trimming cost V 4 bases and J 0 bases; bases outside gene matches: 3. The CDR3 totals 16 residues. From germline, CDR1 is SQVTM and CDR2 ANQGSEA. DNA of the CDR3: TGCAGCGTTGCCCGGACTAGCGGGACGAACACCGGGGAGCTGTTTTTT. The encoded protein is CSVARTSGTNTGELFF.

The chain combines TRBV6-4 with TRBJ2-1; 9 bases are a match to TRBD1. The V and J ends lost 11 bases and 3 bases, in that order; junction bases with no gene match: 14. Germline assignment: CDR1 MRHNA and CDR2 SNTAGT. The CDR3 extends over 16 amino acids. CDR3 in amino acids: CAHPDPGQGNYNEQFF. Written as DNA, the CDR3 is TGTGCCCACCCCGACCCGGGACAGGGAAACTACAATGAGCAGTTCTTC.

This rearrangement joins TRBV6-1 to TRBJ2-7; possible D gene TRBD2, 6 bases. The CDR3 runs to 14 residues. Trimming shortened V by 2 bases and J by 6 bases, and 14 bases separated the two germline ends. The germline V gene encodes CDR1 MNHNS and CDR2 SASEGT. The DNA for the CDR3 is TGTGCCAGCAGTGAATGGGGCAGGCGGGGCGAGCAGTACTTC. Its protein is CASSEWGRRGEQYF.

The rearrangement uses TRBV7-8 and TRBJ2-1, with TRBD2 identical over 12 bases. V shed 5 bases and J 7 bases; nucleotides not matched to a gene: 15. CDR3 length equals 18 residues. CDR1 and CDR2 from the germline V gene are SGHVS and FQNEAQ. The CDR3 DNA is TGTGCCAGCAGCGAGGGGCGGACTAGCGGGGCACCAGGGAATGAGCAGTTCTTC. Translating it yields CASSEGRTSGAPGNEQFF.

V gene TRBV3-1 (or the pseudogene TRBV3-2) combines with J gene TRBJ1-6, with no clear D. Per germline, CDR1 LGHDT and CDR2 YNNKEL (reference sequence). This CDR3 region has 13 residues. V dropped 1 base and J dropped 4 bases, with 2 bases sitting between them. The chain's CDR3 is CASSQAYNSPLHF. For the CDR3, the DNA is TGTGCCAGCAGCCAAGCTTATAATTCACCCCTCCACTTT.

This rearrangement joins TRBV4-2 to TRBJ2-5; 10 bases fit TRBD2. Germline CDR1 is LGHNA and CDR2 is YNFKEQ. J was trimmed by 11 bases and V by 5 bases; bases with no gene match: 14. The CDR3 runs 15 residues. CDR3 sequence reads: CASSSVEVAGGGQYF. The CDR3, as DNA: TGTGCCAGCAGCTCAGTAGAGGTAGCGGGAGGTGGGCAGTACTTC.

V is TRBV7-2 and J is TRBJ2-7; 9 nucleotides agree with TRBD1. Unmatched junction bases numbered 5, after V lost 3 bases and J lost 2 bases. Looked up from germline, CDR1 is SGHTA and CDR2 is FQGNSA. The CDR3 runs to 15 residues. The CDR3 DNA sequence: TGTGCCAGCAGCTTGGACAGGGGTCTAACCTACGAGCAGTACTTC. Translated: CASSLDRGLTYEQYF.